Shown below are 26 T cell receptor beta chains from a single sample sequenced in a study of T-cell memory formation after mild COVID-19 (dated by TCRdb to about 2021). Library creation used 5' RACE. The reads were generated on an Illumina NovaSeq 6000. The raw public reads went through TCRdb reprocessing: fastp at Q25, MiXCR clone calling, in-frame beta chains kept. Entries that share a CDR3 protein sequence are merged under the most common genes and DNA. A total of hundreds of thousands of distinct CDR3 sequences appear in this sample, around a sixth of them only once. The top ten constitute 12% of the sample. Sequencing used PBMCs or a T cell subset sorted from them (not recorded which). These receptors were collected from an adult woman who had mild COVID-19 (a few samples of this study predate the infection). The sample titles of this study are shuffled in the database, so cell type and time point are left out; the donor was told from shared clones.

The chain employs TRBV7-9 and TRBJ2-5, with TRBD1 matching over 10 bases. CDR1 and CDR2 (germline): SEHNR, FQNEAQ (reference sequence). J was trimmed by 5 bases and V by 5 bases; bases with no gene match: 11. The CDR3 spans 16 residues. DNA for the CDR3: TGTGCCAGCAGCCCTACCGGACAGGGGGGATTGGAGACCCAGTACTTC. Protein sequence: CASSPTGQGGLETQYF.

This clonotype was counted between two and nine times. V usage is TRBV23-1 and J usage is TRBJ2-2; D is unresolved. TRBV23-1 is classed as an ORF, of uncertain function. V was shortened by 4 bases and J by 3 bases, with 6 bases between the two germline ends. The CDR3 runs to 13 residues. The CDR3 protein is CASSLKHTGELFF. CDR3 coding DNA: TGCGCCAGCAGTCTAAAGCACACCGGGGAGCTGTTTTTT.

This clonotype was found a few times. This chain links TRBV7-2 with TRBJ1-4; 7 nucleotides line up with TRBD1. Germline CDR1 is SGHTA and CDR2 is FQGNSA. V shed 6 bases, J shed 7 bases, and the junction held 8 bases outside the gene matches. The CDR3 spans 14 residues. CDR3 loop: CASSKGALGEKLFF. The CDR3 DNA reads as TGTGCCAGCAGTAAGGGGGCACTGGGTGAAAAACTGTTTTTT.

This clonotype was recorded only once. V usage is TRBV6-6 and J usage is TRBJ2-7; D is uncertain. This CDR3 has 13 residues. Germline loops: CDR1 MNHNY, CDR2 SVGAGI (reference sequence). V dropped 4 bases and J dropped 3 bases, with 10 bases sitting between them. The CDR3 DNA reads as TGTGCCAGCAGTTCGGGCCTGCGCTACGAGCAGTACTTC. Protein: CASSSGLRYEQYF.

The CDR3 DNA reads as TGTGCCAGCTTGCAACAGGGGAGCGACGAGCAGTACTTC. Protein: CASLQQGSDEQYF. The genes are TRBV13 and TRBJ2-7, with TRBD1 identical over 7 bases. CDR3 length: 13 amino acids. CDR1 is PRHDT, CDR2 FYEKMQ, per germline (reference sequence). V lost 8 bases, J lost 5 bases, and 9 bases stayed unmatched.

This rearrangement joins TRBV20-1 to TRBJ1-5; 9 bases are shared with TRBD1. Germline V gene sequence: CDR1 DFQATT, CDR2 SNEGSKA (reference sequence). CDR3 length: 17 amino acids. The J segment lost 4 bases and the V segment lost 6 bases, leaving 16 bases of the junction unmatched. CDR3 amino acids: CSASWGVQGAANQPQHF. CDR3 bases: TGCAGTGCCTCATGGGGCGTACAGGGGGCTGCTAATCAGCCCCAGCATTTT.

The rearrangement uses TRBV11-2 and TRBJ2-1; 8 bases match TRBD2. Germline V CDR1 and CDR2: SGHAT, FQNNGV. CDR3 size: 15 residues. J gave up 10 bases and V 5 bases, and 13 bases lay outside the gene matches. CDR3 residues: CASSIRPGTSQEQFF. The CDR3 bases are TGTGCCAGCAGCATTCGCCCCGGGACTAGTCAGGAGCAGTTCTTC.

This clonotype was seen more than once but under ten times. This chain uses TRBV19 with TRBJ2-2, with D possibly being TRBD2 (6 bases). This CDR3 region has 15 residues. Trimming left V 1 base short and J 4 bases short, with 10 bases between. CDR1 and CDR2 from the germline V gene are LNHDA and SQIVND (reference sequence). CDR3 sequence reads: CASSIVGSSTGELFF. The CDR3 DNA reads as TGTGCCAGTAGTATAGTCGGGAGTAGCACCGGGGAGCTGTTTTTT.

The rearrangement links TRBV12-3 or TRBV12-4 to TRBJ2-1, with 10 nucleotides matching TRBD2. The ends lost 6 bases at V and 0 bases at J; junction bases unmatched: 14. There are 19 residues in the CDR3. CDR3 sequence: CASRTGLAAYRSSYNEQFF. CDR3 nucleotides: TGTGCCAGCAGGACTGGACTAGCGGCATACCGAAGCTCCTACAATGAGCAGTTCTTC.

The genes are TRBV12-3 or TRBV12-4 and TRBJ2-1, with 8 bases aligning to TRBD2. CDR3 length: 18 residues. The ends lost 1 base at V and 0 bases at J; junction bases unmatched: 8. CDR3 DNA sequence: TGTGCCAGCAGTTTAGGTTTAGGGCGGGGGGTCTCCTACAATGAGCAGTTCTTC. Translated: CASSLGLGRGVSYNEQFF.

Sample share makes this clonotype medium-sized (0.01 to 0.1%). V gene TRBV11-2 combines with J gene TRBJ2-6; D is ambiguous. V was cut by 3 bases and J by 2 bases, with 14 bases left in between. This CDR3 spans 17 amino acids. Germline loops: CDR1 SGHAT, CDR2 FQNNGV. In nucleotides, the CDR3 is TGTGCCAGCAGCTTGGTCTTTTGGGGAACTGGGGCCAACGTCCTGACTTTC. Residues: CASSLVFWGTGANVLTF.

This clonotype was found many times. CDR3 in DNA: TGTGCCAGCAGATCGACAGGGCAAGAGACCCAGTACTTC. Translating it yields CASRSTGQETQYF. V gene TRBV12-3 or TRBV12-4 combines with J gene TRBJ2-5; TRBD1 aligns across 7 bases. This CDR3 is built from 13 residues. V lost 6 bases to trimming and J lost 2 bases; unmatched junction nucleotides: 3.

The chain carries TRBV6-5 and TRBJ2-4; 9 bases line up with TRBD1. V lost 5 bases to trimming and J lost 6 bases; unmatched junction nucleotides: 5. The CDR3 extends over 14 amino acids. Germline values: CDR1 MNHEY, CDR2 SVGAGI. CDR3 nucleotides: TGTGCCAGCAGTCCAACAGGGGGCGGAAACATTCAGTACTTC. Amino acids: CASSPTGGGNIQYF.

In this sample, this clonotype turned up a few times. The rearrangement joins TRBV4-3 to TRBJ2-3; 8 bases map to TRBD1. Germline assignment: CDR1 LGHNA and CDR2 YSLEER. With V trimmed by 5 bases and J by 4 bases, 8 bases remained unmatched. This CDR3 has 15 amino acids. CDR3 nucleotides: TGCGCCAGCAGCGGACGGACAGGGCCAGCAGATACGCAGTATTTT. It encodes CASSGRTGPADTQYF.

The rearrangement links TRBV6-5 to TRBJ1-1, with a weak D call TRBD1 (6 bases). V was clipped by 6 bases and J by 7 bases, with 12 bases between them. CDR3 length: 12 amino acids. Germline values: CDR1 MNHEY, CDR2 SVGAGI. CDR3 bases: TGTGCCAGCAGCAAAAACAGGGATGAAGCTTTCTTT. Protein: CASSKNRDEAFF.

The chain joins TRBV25-1 to TRBJ1-2; maybe TRBD1 (6 bases). The length of the CDR3 is 15 residues. CDR1 and CDR2 (germline): MGHDK, SYGVNS. Trimming left V 2 bases short and J 0 bases short, with 10 bases between. DNA of the CDR3: TGTGCCAGCAGTGAAGGGGGCTTACCTAACTATGGCTACACCTTC. Translated: CASSEGGLPNYGYTF.

A few counts support this clonotype. This chain links TRBV3-1 with TRBJ2-3, with 11 nucleotides matching TRBD2. CDR1 is LGHDT and CDR2 is YNNKEL in the germline V gene (reference sequence). The CDR3 contains 15 residues. With 4 bases clipped from V and 6 bases from J, the junction kept 6 bases outside the gene matches. CDR3 nucleotide sequence: TGTGCCAGCAGCCCCTCCGGGACTAGCGGCGATACGCAGTATTTT. Translating gives CASSPSGTSGDTQYF.

This clonotype was detected a few times. V and J are TRBV20-1 and TRBJ2-7; TRBD1 matches 11 bases. Germline V gives CDR1 DFQATT, CDR2 SNEGSKA (reference sequence). The CDR3 totals 16 residues. V was clipped by 5 bases and J by 4 bases; unmatched bases: 13. The chain's CDR3 is CSASGQGAGERYEQYF. The CDR3 DNA sequence: TGCAGTGCTTCCGGACAGGGGGCTGGAGAACGGTACGAGCAGTACTTC.

This clonotype was seen a few times. The chain combines TRBV27 with TRBJ2-1; unclear D gene. The germline CDR1 and CDR2 sequences are MNHEY and SMNVEV (reference sequence). The CDR3 consists of 13 residues. Trimming removed 6 bases at V and 10 bases at J, with 16 bases between. This chain's CDR3 is CASSPPNSREQFF. The CDR3 DNA sequence: TGTGCCAGCAGCCCCCCCAATTCCAGGGAGCAGTTCTTC.

This clonotype was observed a few times. The chain couples TRBV3-1 to TRBJ2-7; possibly TRBD1 for D (6 bases). Per germline, CDR1 LGHDT and CDR2 YNNKEL (reference sequence). The CDR3 loop spans 14 amino acids. V was cut by 7 bases and J by 5 bases, with 18 bases left in between. The CDR3 protein is CASTDNTGSHEQYF. CDR3 nucleotide sequence: TGTGCCAGCACCGATAACACAGGGTCCCACGAGCAGTACTTC.

This clonotype was observed at least ten times. The chain recombines TRBV6-2 or TRBV6-3 with TRBJ2-2, with 8 bases that match TRBD2. Germline V gene sequence: CDR1 MNHEY, CDR2 SVGEGT. Unmatched junction bases numbered 6, after V lost 5 bases and J lost 4 bases. CDR3 length equals 15 residues. The CDR3 nucleotides read TGTGCCAGCAGTCGGACTAGCAGGGTCACCGGGGAGCTGTTTTTT. Translation gives CASSRTSRVTGELFF.

The chain has TRBV6-1 and TRBJ1-4; D gene uncertain. CDR3 length equals 15 residues. Germline V gene data show CDR1 as MNHNS and CDR2 as SASEGT. V was shortened by 1 base and J by 2 bases, with 8 bases between the two germline ends. The CDR3 DNA is TGTGCCAGCAGTGAAGGCCCCCGGACTAATGAAAAACTGTTTTTT. Amino acids: CASSEGPRTNEKLFF.

The chain links TRBV20-1 to TRBJ2-3, with D unresolved. Germline V gene sequence: CDR1 DFQATT, CDR2 SNEGSKA (reference sequence). V was trimmed by 5 bases and J by 2 bases, leaving 20 bases between them. CDR3 length: 16 residues. The CDR3 spells CSAFNPESLYTDTQYF. CDR3 in DNA: TGCAGTGCTTTCAATCCCGAGTCCCTATACACAGATACGCAGTATTTT.

For this clonotype: This may stem from a read error, because a much larger clone lies one nucleotide away. The chain links TRBV5-5 to TRBJ1-1; the D is unclear. V was trimmed by 2 bases and J by 1 base, leaving 6 bases between them. CDR3 length: 13 residues. In germline, CDR1 is SGHKS, CDR2 YYEKEE (reference sequence). Here the CDR3 reads CASSFETNTEAFF. DNA of the CDR3: TGTGCCAGCAGCTTTGAGACGAACACTGAAGCTTTCTTT.

J is TRBJ2-3 and V is TRBV7-2; 9 nucleotides match TRBD2. The CDR3 is 18 amino acids. Trimming removed 4 bases from V and 5 bases from J; junction bases left unmatched: 16. Germline CDR1 is SGHTA and CDR2 is FQGNSA. CDR3 sequence reads: CASSSPKGAGGLGDTQYF. CDR3 nucleotides: TGTGCCAGCAGCTCACCCAAGGGGGCGGGGGGGCTTGGAGATACGCAGTATTTT.

The chain joins TRBV7-9 to TRBJ1-6; the D is unclear. This CDR3 has 17 amino acids. V lost 7 bases, J lost 7 bases, and 23 bases lay in between. Per germline, CDR1 SEHNR and CDR2 FQNEAQ (reference sequence). The chain's CDR3 is CASTRWGLDPSNSPLHF. The CDR3, as DNA: TGTGCCAGCACCCGTTGGGGTTTGGACCCCAGCAATTCACCCCTCCACTTT.